These T cell receptor beta chains were read from a single sample in a study of glioma-infiltrating T cells after dendritic cell vaccination. This table comes from immunoSEQ multiplex PCR, and its TCRdb copy is limited to in-frame clones, with some not included. This table has 75,000 to 95,000 clones, around 86% appearing once. This specimen consisted of blood, obtained after dendritic cell vaccination. The receptors shown here come from a human donor with glioblastoma. Both conserved end residues are part of each CDR3. Each record gives: J gene, clone size, D gene, V gene, CDR3 length, CDR3 DNA, CDR3 protein. D genes are given only for firm matches. The size entry is marked missing in some rows and otherwise reads once, few, many or a size class.

TRBJ2-1	NA	NA	TRBV7-2	13	TGTGCCAGCAGCCCGTTTGGGGCTAGTGAGCAGTTCTTC	CASSPFGASEQFF
TRBJ2-1	NA	TRBD1	TRBV5-1	18	TGCGCCAGCAGCTTGGCCGGGGCAGGGGGTAGTTTGGGGAATGAGCAGTTCTTC	CASSLAGAGGSLGNEQFF
TRBJ2-3	NA	TRBD2	TRBV7-6	14	TGTGCCAGCGCAGGGACTAGCGGGAGGGATACGCAGTATTTT	CASAGTSGRDTQYF
TRBJ1-1	once	NA	TRBV5-4	13	TGTGCCAGCAGCCTAAAGACAGGACAGATGGCTTTCTTT	CASSLKTGQMAFF
TRBJ2-7	NA	TRBD1	TRBV5-1	15	TGCGCCAGCAGCTCGACGGGACAGGGGGTTTACGAGCAGTACTTC	CASSSTGQGVYEQYF
TRBJ1-1	NA	TRBD1	TRBV18	14	TGTGCCAGCTCACCCCGGACAGGGGACACTGAAGCTTTCTTT	CASSPRTGDTEAFF
TRBJ1-1	NA	NA	TRBV2	16	TGTGCCAGCAGAGCTGGGACTATGAGTTTTGCCACTGAAGCTTTCTTT	CASRAGTMSFATEAFF
TRBJ2-1	NA	TRBD2	TRBV11-3	14	TGTGCCAGCAGCCTGCTAGCGGGGGGAAATGAGCAGTTCTTC	CASSLLAGGNEQFF
TRBJ2-6	NA	NA	TRBV7-2	17	TGTGCCAGCAGCTCGGGACAAACCACCTCTGGGGCCAACGTCCTGACTTTC	CASSSGQTTSGANVLTF
TRBJ2-5	NA	NA	TRBV27	14	TGTGCCAGCTCCCTAAAGGGGAGGGGGGAGACCCAGTACTTC	CASSLKGRGETQYF
TRBJ2-7	NA	NA	TRBV5-6	11	TGTGCCAGCAGCTTCAGTCACGAGCAGTACTTC	CASSFSHEQYF
TRBJ1-2	NA	NA	TRBV27	14	TGTGCCAGCAGTCCTCGAGGGCCAGTCTATGGCTACACCTTC	CASSPRGPVYGYTF
TRBJ2-1	NA	NA	TRBV29-1	12	TGCAGCGTTGAACAGGGCAGCAATGAGCAGTTCTTC	CSVEQGSNEQFF
TRBJ2-7	NA	NA	TRBV7-2	14	TGTGCCAGCAGCTCAGGACTACCCGGGGGCGAGCAGTACTTC	CASSSGLPGGEQYF
TRBJ2-2	once	NA	TRBV5-1	14	TGCGCCAGCAGAAGAGAAGCGAACACCGGGGAGCTGTTTTTT	CASRREANTGELFF
TRBJ2-1	NA	NA	TRBV7-2	16	TGTGCCAGCAGCTTAGTTGGACGAGCGGCCTACAATGAGCAGTTCTTC	CASSLVGRAAYNEQFF
TRBJ1-2	NA	NA	TRBV7-8	13	TGTGCCAGCAGCACCAACAGGGAGGGTGGCTACACCTTC	CASSTNREGGYTF
TRBJ2-1	NA	TRBD1	TRBV5-1	15	TGCGCCAGCAGCGCTTCGGGACAGGGCCCCAATGAGCAGTTCTTC	CASSASGQGPNEQFF
TRBJ1-2	NA	NA	TRBV6-4	15	TGTGCCAGCAGTGACTCAAGGTTGGGCTACTATGGCTACACCTTC	CASSDSRLGYYGYTF
TRBJ1-2	NA	NA	TRBV29-1	11	TGCAGCGTTGGCAGTACCTATGGCTACACCTTC	CSVGSTYGYTF
TRBJ2-1	NA	TRBD2	TRBV5-8	15	TGTGCCAGCAGCTTAGGTAGCGGGAGGGTCAATGAGCAGTTCTTC	CASSLGSGRVNEQFF
TRBJ1-1	NA	NA	TRBV28	13	TGTGCCAGCAGTTTAACTCTAGGGAGTGAAGCTTTCTTT	CASSLTLGSEAFF
TRBJ2-3	NA	TRBD2	TRBV6-5	15	TGTGCCAGCAGAGAGCGGGGTACTAACACAGATACGCAGTATTTT	CASRERGTNTDTQYF
TRBJ2-7	few	NA	TRBV10-3	14	TGTGCCATCAGTGATGGGGGGGCCAGCTACGAGCAGTACTTC	CAISDGGASYEQYF
TRBJ2-7	NA	TRBD1	TRBV6-1	14	TGTGCCAGCAGACAAACAGGGGTGAGGGACGAGCAGTACTTC	CASRQTGVRDEQYF
TRBJ2-1	NA	TRBD2	TRBV5-4	13	TGTGCGAGCGGGGCAGTAGGGGAAAATGAGCAGTTCTTC	CASGAVGENEQFF
TRBJ2-5	NA	NA	TRBV6-5	15	TGTGCCAGCAGTTACGCAGGGTCCTATCAAGAGACCCAGTACTTC	CASSYAGSYQETQYF
TRBJ2-5	once	TRBD1	TRBV2	13	TGTGCCAGCAGGGACAGGGGGGGGGAGACCCAGTACTTC	CASRDRGGETQYF
TRBJ2-1	NA	TRBD2	TRBV7-3	15	TGTGCCAGCAGCTTTGGCGGGAGGGCCGGGGAAAAGCAGTTCTTC	CASSFGGRAGEKQFF
TRBJ1-1	once	NA	TRBV5-1	15	TGCGCCAGCAGCTTGGACCCAGCGATGAACACTGAAGCTTTCTTT	CASSLDPAMNTEAFF
TRBJ1-2	NA	TRBD1	TRBV6-6	15	TGTGCCAGCAGTCCGCCGGGACAGGGCATAAATGGCTACACCTTC	CASSPPGQGINGYTF
TRBJ2-2	NA	TRBD1	TRBV29-1	15	TGCAGCGTTGAAACAGGGGTGAGGGGTACCGGGGAGCTGTTTTTT	CSVETGVRGTGELFF
TRBJ1-2	few	NA	TRBV6-1	14	TGTGCCAGCAGTGAAAATTTCGGTACCTATGGCTACACCTTC	CASSENFGTYGYTF
TRBJ2-7	NA	NA	TRBV7-2	13	TGTGCCAGCAGCCCCAACGCCCGGCGCGACAAGTACTTC	CASSPNARRDKYF
TRBJ1-6	NA	NA	TRBV7-9	13	TGTGCCAGCAGCTTAGTACAGGATTCACCCCTCCACTTT	CASSLVQDSPLHF
TRBJ1-2	NA	TRBD1	TRBV7-6	18	TGTGCCAGCAGCATAGGGGGCGAGGAACAGGGAACCTTCTATGGCTACACCTTC	CASSIGGEEQGTFYGYTF
TRBJ2-3	NA	NA	TRBV6-1	15	TGTGCCAGCAGTGGGGGACACCTGAGCACAGATACGCAGTATTTT	CASSGGHLSTDTQYF
TRBJ2-5	NA	NA	TRBV19	14	TGTGCCAGTAGTAATCCGGGGGACCAAGAGACCCAGTACTTC	CASSNPGDQETQYF
TRBJ2-1	NA	NA	TRBV5-4	16	TGTGCCAGCAGCTTGGCCCTAGAAATCTCCTACAATGAGCAGTTCTTC	CASSLALEISYNEQFF
TRBJ1-2	NA	NA	TRBV7-9	14	TGTGCCAGCAGCTCCAATCGGTTAGGGGGAGGCTACACCTTC	CASSSNRLGGGYTF
TRBJ2-1	NA	TRBD2	TRBV6-6	15	TGTGCCAGCAGTTACTTGCTAGCGGGACTCAATGAGCAGTTCTTC	CASSYLLAGLNEQFF
TRBJ2-1	once	TRBD2	TRBV5-6	17	TGTGCCAGCAGCCCATCGATTCTAGCGGGCTCCTACAATGAGCAGTTCTTC	CASSPSILAGSYNEQFF
TRBJ2-2	NA	TRBD2	TRBV10-1	18	TGCGCCAGCAGTGAGCATCGACTAGCGGGAGGGAGGGCCGGGGAGCTGTTTTTT	CASSEHRLAGGRAGELFF
TRBJ2-3	NA	NA	TRBV7-2	15	TGTGCCAGCAGCTGGAGGACTCCCAAATTAGATACGCAGTATTTT	CASSWRTPKLDTQYF
TRBJ2-4	NA	TRBD2	TRBV9	18	TGTGCCAGCAGCGTAGAGGAAGGACTAGCGGGAGCCAAAAACATTCAGTACTTC	CASSVEEGLAGAKNIQYF
TRBJ2-6	NA	TRBD2	TRBV5-5	18	TGTGCCAGCAGCTGGACTAGCGGGGGGGTCTCTGGGGCCAACGTCCTGACTTTC	CASSWTSGGVSGANVLTF
TRBJ2-1	NA	TRBD1	TRBV6-5	12	TGTGCCAGCAGCAAACGACAGGGAGTGGCGTTCTTC	CASSKRQGVAFF
TRBJ2-7	NA	NA	TRBV7-9	15	TGTGCCAGCAGCTTTATCTTTGGCGGCCCCTACGAGCAGTACTTC	CASSFIFGGPYEQYF
TRBJ2-7	NA	TRBD2	TRBV7-2	16	TGTGCCAGCAGCTGGCAGGGAACTAGCGGGTCCTACGAGCAGTACTTC	CASSWQGTSGSYEQYF
TRBJ2-7	NA	NA	TRBV2	14	TGTGCCAGCAGGCCGGAACTAGCCTCCTACGAGCAGTACTTC	CASRPELASYEQYF
TRBJ2-7	NA	NA	TRBV4-3	13	TGCGCCAGCAGCCAAGAAACAGCCTACGAGCAGTACTTC	CASSQETAYEQYF
TRBJ2-7	NA	TRBD2	TRBV11-2	15	TGTGCCAGCAGCTCCCAGCGGGAGGCCCCCTACGAGCAGTACTTC	CASSSQREAPYEQYF
TRBJ1-1	NA	TRBD1	TRBV7-3	15	TGTGCCAGCAGCCGACAGGGGGCCGGGAACACTGAAGCTTTCTTT	CASSRQGAGNTEAFF